One sample yielded the 31 T cell receptor beta chains listed below, sequenced in a study of cytomegalovirus exposure and HLA in healthy donors (dated by TCRdb to 2017 to 2019). Libraries were made using the immunoSEQ multiplex PCR assay. The multiplex PCR relied on a mix of 60 forward primers for TCR Vbeta segments and 13 reverse primers for TCR Jbeta segments. Here the immuneACCESS table is served through TCRdb, limited to in-frame sequences with V and J called. Missing clones are a known gap in these copies; in checked studies unresolved V genes cover under half, and the rest lacks a known reason. The table for this sample shows under 150,000 clones. The top ten clonotypes cover less than 2.5% of the sample. Sample: PBMCs. These receptors were taken from a woman in her sixties or seventies in good health and CMV-seronegative.

This chain joins TRBV27 and TRBJ1-5; no clear D gene. This CDR3 spans 13 amino acids. Germline assignment: CDR1 MNHEY and CDR2 SMNVEV (reference sequence). The germline V and J ends were trimmed by 6 bases and 4 bases, with 10 bases remaining between them. In DNA form, the CDR3 reads TGTGCCAGCAGGAGTTTGGTGAATCAGCCCCAGCATTTT. Protein: CASRSLVNQPQHF.

This chain links TRBV20-1 with TRBJ2-7; D unresolved. The CDR3 totals 10 residues. Deletions cut 3 bases from V and 5 bases from J, with 5 bases between. The germline V gene has CDR1 DFQATT and CDR2 SNEGSKA (reference sequence). The chain's CDR3 is CSASLHEQYF. Written as DNA, the CDR3 is TGCAGTGCTAGCCTCCACGAGCAGTACTTC.

The chain carries TRBV13 and TRBJ1-5, with a possible D match to TRBD1 (6 bases). V was clipped by 3 bases and J by 4 bases, with 10 bases between them. This CDR3 spans 14 amino acids. CDR1 is PRHDT and CDR2 is FYEKMQ in the germline V gene (reference sequence). The CDR3 loop reads CASSFGTTNQPQHF. Written as DNA, the CDR3 is TGTGCCAGCAGCTTCGGGACAACAAATCAGCCCCAGCATTTT.

The V call is TRBV2, the J call TRBJ2-3; 9 nucleotides match TRBD2. With 6 bases clipped from V and 2 bases from J, the junction kept 6 bases outside the gene matches. The CDR3 is made up of 15 amino acids. Looked up from germline, CDR1 is SNHLY and CDR2 is FYNNEI. The CDR3 DNA reads as TGTGCCAGCAGAAGAGCGGGAGGAGACACAGATACGCAGTATTTT. As protein: CASRRAGGDTDTQYF.

The V and J genes are TRBV5-1 and TRBJ2-7, with 10 bases aligning to TRBD1. The CDR3 consists of 17 residues. The germline gives CDR1 SGHRS, CDR2 YFSETQ. The V gene end was trimmed by 1 base and the J gene end by 2 bases; junction bases not matched to a gene: 9. CDR3 sequence: CASSLNSGTGAPYEQYF. CDR3 in DNA: TGCGCCAGCAGCTTGAACTCCGGGACAGGGGCCCCCTACGAGCAGTACTTC.

This rearrangement joins TRBV5-1 to TRBJ2-3, with a possible D match to TRBD2 (5 bases). The CDR3 is 15 residues long. Trimming removed 4 bases from V and 2 bases from J, with 14 bases in between. The V gene's germline CDR1 is SGHRS and CDR2 YFSETQ. The DNA for the CDR3 is TGCGCCAGCAGCCGGGATGGGCAATCCACAGATACGCAGTATTTT. This encodes CASSRDGQSTDTQYF. Full variable domain (missing parts from reference TRBV5-1 and TRBJ2-3): KAGVTQTPRYLIKTRGQQVTLSCSPISGHRSVSWYQQTPGQGLQFLFEYFSETQRNKGNFPGRFSGRQFSNSRSEMNVSTLELGDSALYLCASSRDGQSTDTQYFGPGTRLTVL.

The chain joins TRBV7-9 to TRBJ2-5; 8 positions match TRBD1. V lost 5 bases to trimming and J lost 5 bases; unmatched junction nucleotides: 13. CDR3 size: 16 residues. CDR1 is SEHNR, CDR2 FQNEAQ, per germline (reference sequence). The DNA of the CDR3 is TGTGCCAGCAGCACAGCCGAATCAGGGGGCGCGGAGACCCAGTACTTC. Its protein is CASSTAESGGAETQYF.

V is TRBV4-1 and J is TRBJ1-2; 8 bases match TRBD1. The CDR3 sequence is 16 residues long. CDR1 and CDR2 from the germline V gene are MGHRA and YSYEKL. The V and J ends lost 2 bases and 7 bases, in that order; junction bases with no gene match: 12. The CDR3 reads CASSQQTRGRMVGYTF. The CDR3 nucleotides are TGCGCCAGCAGCCAACAAACCAGGGGGCGCATGGTTGGCTACACCTTC.

The gene calls are TRBV4-1 and TRBJ2-5; 13 positions agree with TRBD2. Trimming took 3 bases from V and 2 from J; bases not matched to a gene: 0. The CDR3 spans 15 residues. Germline values: CDR1 MGHRA, CDR2 YSYEKL. The CDR3 here is CASSQGLAGQETQYF. CDR3 coding DNA: TGCGCCAGCAGCCAGGGACTAGCGGGACAAGAGACCCAGTACTTC.

The rearrangement joins TRBV19 to TRBJ2-6; D gene unclear. Trimming took 2 bases from V and 3 from J, leaving 8 bases between them. Germline assignment: CDR1 LNHDA and CDR2 SQIVND (reference sequence). This CDR3 is built from 15 residues. The DNA of the CDR3 is TGTGCCAGTAGTATACCTGGCCGTGGGGCCAACGTCCTGACTTTC. It translates to CASSIPGRGANVLTF.

CDR3 DNA sequence: TGCGCCAGCAGCCAACTACAGGGGGCAGGTCCCAACACTGAAGCTTTCTTT. Encoded protein: CASSQLQGAGPNTEAFF. The chain couples TRBV4-1 to TRBJ1-1, with 9 nucleotides matching TRBD1. V was clipped by 2 bases and J by 2 bases; unmatched bases: 9. The V gene's germline CDR1 is MGHRA and CDR2 YSYEKL. CDR3 length: 17 amino acids.

The J gene is TRBJ1-4, the V gene TRBV28; 9 bases match TRBD1. The V gene end was trimmed by 6 bases and the J gene end by 5 bases; junction bases not matched to a gene: 7. Germline-derived CDR1 and CDR2 are MDHEN and SYDVKM. The CDR3 runs 15 residues. The CDR3 bases are TGTGCCAGCAGCCCCCCGGGACAGGGCAATGAAAAACTGTTTTTT. This encodes CASSPPGQGNEKLFF. The full variable domain, its missing parts supplied by reference TRBV28 and TRBJ1-4, is DVKVTQSSRYLVKRTGEKVFLECVQDMDHENMFWYRQDPGLGLRLIYFSYDVKMKEKGDIPEGYSVSREKKERFSLILESASTNQTSMYLCASSPPGQGNEKLFFGSGTQLSVL.

The chain uses TRBV5-4 and TRBJ2-2, with 7 nucleotides matching TRBD1. Looked up from germline, CDR1 is SGHNT and CDR2 is YYREEE (reference sequence). This CDR3 spans 14 amino acids. Trimming cost V 4 bases and J 3 bases; bases outside gene matches: 3. CDR3 sequence: CASSVGGDTGELFF. CDR3 DNA sequence: TGTGCCAGCAGCGTAGGGGGCGACACCGGGGAGCTGTTTTTT.

The rearrangement uses TRBV5-1 and TRBJ1-4; 7 bases are a match to TRBD1. Germline CDR1 SGHRS, CDR2 YFSETQ. The CDR3 loop spans 15 amino acids. V gave up 5 bases and J gave up 8 bases; unmatched junction bases: 12. The CDR3 nucleotides are TGCGCCAGCAGTCCTCAAGGGGGCCCGGCCGAAAAACTGTTTTTT. Translating gives CASSPQGGPAEKLFF.

The V gene is TRBV18, the J gene TRBJ1-5; D possibly corresponds to TRBD1 (6 bases). This CDR3 spans 16 amino acids. Trimming removed 6 bases at V and 0 bases at J, with 15 bases between. Per germline, CDR1 KGHSH and CDR2 LQKENI. The CDR3 nucleotides are TGTGCCAGCTCGCAAACAGGGTACCCTAGCAATCAGCCCCAGCATTTT. Its translation is CASSQTGYPSNQPQHF.

The chain employs TRBV28 and TRBJ2-7; possibly TRBD2 for D (5 bases). Germline assignment: CDR1 MDHEN and CDR2 SYDVKM. The CDR3 length is 15 residues. Deletions cut 3 bases from V and 3 bases from J, with 15 bases between. The CDR3 bases are TGTGCCAGCAGTTTGGTCTTTGGGGAGCTCTACGAGCAGTACTTC. This gives the protein CASSLVFGELYEQYF.

The J gene is TRBJ2-7, the V gene TRBV6-1; 7 bases align to TRBD1. The J segment lost 6 bases and the V segment lost 3 bases, leaving 11 bases of the junction unmatched. CDR3 length: 15 amino acids. CDR1 and CDR2 (germline): MNHNS, SASEGT. In nucleotides, the CDR3 is TGTGCCAGCAGTGAGCGGACCGACAGGGCTTCCGAGCAGTACTTC. It specifies CASSERTDRASEQYF.

The chain uses TRBV7-6 and TRBJ2-5, with no clear D. The germline V gene has CDR1 SGHVS and CDR2 FNYEAQ. This CDR3 is built from 14 residues. Trimming removed 2 bases from V and 0 bases from J, with 7 bases in between. This chain's CDR3 is CASSLSGNQETQYF. The CDR3 DNA follows: TGTGCCAGCAGCTTATCAGGCAACCAAGAGACCCAGTACTTC.

The chain carries TRBV10-2 and TRBJ2-5, with 10 bases aligning to TRBD2. The germline gives CDR1 WSHSY, CDR2 SAAADI. J gave up 5 bases and V 7 bases, and 4 bases lay outside the gene matches. The CDR3 totals 13 residues. The CDR3 sequence: CASNLAGVETQYF. CDR3 coding DNA: TGCGCCAGCAATCTAGCGGGAGTCGAGACCCAGTACTTC.

V and J are TRBV19 and TRBJ1-4; D not certain. Trimming removed 5 bases at V and 8 bases at J, with 21 bases between. The CDR3 consists of 16 residues. Germline V gene data show CDR1 as LNHDA and CDR2 as SQIVND (reference sequence). The CDR3 region has the DNA TGTGCCAGTAGTCCTACCGGGGAAAGAGGATACGAAAAACTGTTTTTT. Amino acids: CASSPTGERGYEKLFF.

This CDR3 is CASSVGPYEQYF. DNA of the CDR3: TGTGCCAGCAGCGTGGGGCCCTACGAGCAGTACTTC. The V call is TRBV19, the J call TRBJ2-7; tentatively, D is TRBD1 (5 bases). Trimming cost V 9 bases and J 2 bases, with 11 bases left between them. The CDR3 extends over 12 amino acids. The germline V gene has CDR1 LNHDA and CDR2 SQIVND (reference sequence).

The genes are TRBV5-3 and TRBJ2-3; the match to TRBD2 covers 9 bases. TRBV5-3 belongs to the ORF category, with a function that is uncertain. This CDR3 is 21 amino acids long. The ends lost 3 bases at V and 4 bases at J; junction bases unmatched: 24. In DNA, the CDR3 is TGTGCCAGAAGCTGGGGGCCGGGATTCAGCGGGGGGCCGCAAAGGGCAGATACGCAGTATTTT. Amino acids: CARSWGPGFSGGPQRADTQYF.

This chain links TRBV30 with TRBJ2-2; 15 bases are shared with TRBD2. The germline V gene encodes CDR1 GTSNPN and CDR2 SVGIG (reference sequence). The V and J ends lost 0 bases and 9 bases, in that order; junction bases with no gene match: 2. The CDR3 totals 15 residues. The CDR3 DNA reads TGTGCCTGGAGTGTTGGGACTAGCGGGAGGCGGGAGCTGTTTTTT. This encodes CAWSVGTSGRRELFF.

The chain combines TRBV30 with TRBJ2-4; 11 bases are shared with TRBD1. Germline V gene sequence: CDR1 GTSNPN, CDR2 SVGIG (reference sequence). V lost 8 bases, J lost 6 bases, and 18 bases stayed unmatched. CDR3 length: 17 residues. The CDR3 nucleotides read TGTGCCGCGTCCCGGGACAGGGGGAATATTTTATCAAACATTCAGTACTTC. Amino acid sequence: CAASRDRGNILSNIQYF.

The chain carries TRBV27 and TRBJ2-7; D possibly corresponds to TRBD2 (6 bases). CDR1 and CDR2 from the germline V gene are MNHEY and SMNVEV (reference sequence). This CDR3 has 14 residues. V was clipped by 5 bases and J by 7 bases, with 18 bases between them. CDR3 loop: CASSAGRFSREQYF. CDR3 nucleotides: TGTGCCAGCAGTGCGGGGCGATTCAGCCGGGAGCAGTACTTC.

The chain recombines TRBV9 with TRBJ1-2; maybe TRBD1 (5 bases). This CDR3 contains 15 residues. Trimming stripped 3 bases from V and 0 bases from J, with 12 bases between. Germline V CDR1 and CDR2: SGDLS, YYNGEE. In nucleotides, the CDR3 is TGTGCCAGCAGCGCAGGGCCGGGAGCTAACTATGGCTACACCTTC. Its translation: CASSAGPGANYGYTF.

The chain carries TRBV12-5 and TRBJ2-5, with 11 bases lining up with TRBD2. V dropped 5 bases and J dropped 5; count of bases not matched to a gene: 13. Germline CDR1 is LGHNT and CDR2 is FRNRAP. The CDR3 extends over 17 amino acids. The CDR3, as DNA: TGTGCTAGTGGTCCGCCCCTACTAGCGGGGGAGGGTGAGACCCAGTACTTC. It codes for CASGPPLLAGEGETQYF.

The rearrangement uses TRBV4-1 and TRBJ2-7, with D possibly being TRBD2 (5 bases). Between the trimmed V and J ends, which lost 0 bases and 2 bases, there was a span of 23 bases. This CDR3 has 19 residues. Per germline, CDR1 MGHRA and CDR2 YSYEKL. CDR3 in amino acids: CASSQDWWAGESITYEQYF. CDR3 nucleotides: TGCGCCAGCAGCCAAGATTGGTGGGCGGGCGAGTCAATAACCTACGAGCAGTACTTC.

The genes are TRBV4-1 and TRBJ2-7; the match to TRBD2 covers 10 bases. The trim removed 6 bases at V and 0 bases at J, leaving 8 bases unmatched. The germline CDR1 and CDR2 sequences are MGHRA and YSYEKL. CDR3 length equals 16 residues. CDR3: CASSSQASGGSYEQYF. For the CDR3, the DNA is TGCGCCAGCAGTTCCCAAGCTAGCGGGGGCTCCTACGAGCAGTACTTC.

The V call is TRBV5-1, the J call TRBJ1-4, with 7 bases matching TRBD1. V shed 2 bases, J shed 7 bases, and the junction held 11 bases outside the gene matches. The CDR3 is 16 amino acids. Per germline, CDR1 SGHRS and CDR2 YFSETQ. This CDR3 is CASSFLSGQNIEKLFF. CDR3 nucleotide sequence: TGCGCCAGCAGCTTTCTATCGGGACAGAATATTGAAAAACTGTTTTTT.

This sequence joins TRBV5-1 and TRBJ2-7, with 7 bases that match TRBD2. The CDR3 has 13 residues. The ends lost 2 bases at V and 6 bases at J; junction bases unmatched: 5. Germline V lookup: CDR1 SGHRS, CDR2 YFSETQ. The CDR3 bases are TGCGCCAGCAGCTTAGCGGGGCACGGCGAGCAGTACTTC. As protein: CASSLAGHGEQYF.